One sample yielded the 22 T cell receptor beta chains listed below, sequenced in a study of cytomegalovirus exposure and HLA in healthy donors. Both 60 Vbeta primers and 13 Jbeta primers went into the PCR. The assay was immunoSEQ multiplex PCR, and TCRdb's table has in-frame clones only and misses some. Here the sample spans 150,000 to 180,000 clones, roughly 79% being singletons. Sequencing used PBMCs. Every receptor here comes from a man aged 18 to 29 in good health and CMV-seronegative.

The table lists this clone with a few counts. CDR3: CASSQDLQGAGNTGELFF. CDR3 sequence (DNA): TGCGCCAGCAGCCAGGATTTACAGGGGGCGGGAAACACCGGGGAGCTGTTTTTT. This sequence joins TRBV4-3 and TRBJ2-2; 9 nucleotides line up with TRBD1. Germline CDR1 LGHNA, CDR2 YSLEER. Trimming took 3 bases from V and 2 from J; bases not matched to a gene: 10. This CDR3 region has 18 residues.

This chain joins TRBV11-2 and TRBJ2-6; D unresolved. CDR3 length equals 19 residues. V lost 0 bases to trimming and J lost 0 bases, with 15 bases between them. Germline lookup yields CDR1 SGHAT and CDR2 FQNNGV. DNA for the CDR3: TGTGCCAGCAGCTTAGATCAAACGAGCGAATTCTCTGGGGCCAACGTCCTGACTTTC. Amino acids: CASSLDQTSEFSGANVLTF.

The V and J genes are TRBV5-1 and TRBJ2-3, with 9 bases matching TRBD2. J gave up 5 bases and V 0 bases, and 1 base lay outside the gene matches. Germline V gives CDR1 SGHRS, CDR2 YFSETQ. CDR3 length: 14 residues. The chain's CDR3 is CASSLAAGGDTQYF. The CDR3, as DNA: TGCGCCAGCAGCTTGGCAGCGGGGGGAGATACGCAGTATTTT.

The gene calls are TRBV18 and TRBJ2-1; tentatively, D is TRBD1 (7 bases). Trimming removed 1 base at V and 5 bases at J, with 15 bases between. CDR1 and CDR2 from the germline V gene are KGHSH and LQKENI. The length of the CDR3 is 16 residues. The CDR3: CASSPRSSRGDNEQFF. For the CDR3, the DNA is TGTGCCAGCTCACCACGGTCTTCCAGGGGGGACAATGAGCAGTTCTTC. Full variable domain (remainder filled in from reference TRBV18 and TRBJ2-1): NAGVMQNPRHLVRRRGQEARLRCSPMKGHSHVYWYRQLPEEGLKFMVYLQKENIIDESGMPKERFSAEFPKEGPSILRIQQVVRGDSAAYFCASSPRSSRGDNEQFFGPGTRLTVL.

A word on this clone: Mismatch with germline at one junction end may stem from a read error. The rearrangement links TRBV5-1 to TRBJ2-7; 9 bases map to TRBD2. The CDR3 sequence is 16 residues long. Per germline, CDR1 SGHRS and CDR2 YFSETQ. CDR3 coding DNA: TGCGCCAGCAGCGCGCGGGGGGGGAATGGCTCCTACGGGCAGTACTTC. Amino acid sequence: CASSARGGNGSYGQYF. Full variable domain (remainder filled in from reference TRBV5-1 and TRBJ2-7): KAGVTQTPRYLIKTRGQQVTLSCSPISGHRSVSWYQQTPGQGLQFLFEYFSETQRNKGNFPGRFSGRQFSNSRSEMNVSTLELGDSALYLCASSARGGNGSYGQYFGPGTRLTVT.

The CDR3 protein is CASSQDDGVGNEKLFF. The CDR3 DNA reads as TGTGCCAGCAGCCAAGACGACGGGGTTGGTAATGAAAAACTGTTTTTT. The V call is TRBV14, the J call TRBJ1-4; D is unresolved. Germline V gives CDR1 SGHDN, CDR2 FVKESK. The germline V and J ends were trimmed by 0 bases and 4 bases, with 12 bases remaining between them. The CDR3 sequence is 16 residues long.

J is TRBJ2-2 and V is TRBV2; D not resolved. The germline gives CDR1 SNHLY, CDR2 FYNNEI. With 4 bases removed from V and 6 bases from J, the gap between germline ends came to 12 bases. The CDR3 has 14 residues. This CDR3 is CASSGDSWPGELFF. CDR3 nucleotides: TGTGCCAGCAGTGGAGACTCTTGGCCCGGGGAGCTGTTTTTT.

The chain is built from TRBV4-3 and TRBJ1-5; D gene unclear. V dropped 6 bases and J dropped 6 bases, with 21 bases sitting between them. Germline CDR1 reads LGHNA; CDR2 reads YSLEER. The CDR3 has 16 amino acids. The CDR3 loop is CASSPAGFRLSQPQHF. CDR3 coding DNA: TGCGCCAGCAGTCCGGCGGGGTTCCGTCTATCTCAGCCCCAGCATTTT.

The chain uses TRBV14 and TRBJ2-5, with TRBD2 matching over 10 bases. The better agreement between TRBJ2-7 and the DNA end casts doubt on the J call. CDR3 length: 20 residues. CDR1 and CDR2 (germline): SGHDN, FVKESK. The CDR3 sequence: CASSSRRSGGGLLQSYEQYF. CDR3 DNA: TGTGCCAGCAGCTCGCGTAGAAGCGGGGGGGGGCTTCTCCAGTCCTACGAGCAGTACTTC.

This clone was counted a few times. This sequence joins TRBV4-3 and TRBJ1-1; perhaps TRBD1 as D (5 bases). V lost 0 bases and J 6 bases, leaving 17 bases between the germline ends. Germline CDR1 is LGHNA and CDR2 is YSLEER. This CDR3 region has 16 residues. Here the CDR3 reads CASSQEGGRVVAEAFF. The DNA for the CDR3 is TGCGCCAGCAGCCAAGAAGGCGGCAGGGTTGTGGCTGAAGCTTTCTTT.

The chain employs TRBV28 and TRBJ1-4, with a tentative D call TRBD1 (6 bases). The germline V and J ends were trimmed by 6 bases and 8 bases, with 22 bases remaining between them. Germline values: CDR1 MDHEN, CDR2 SYDVKM. There are 16 residues in the CDR3. This CDR3 is CASSQEDSRWLEKLFF. The CDR3 DNA is TGTGCCAGCAGCCAAGAGGACAGTCGGTGGTTGGAAAAACTGTTTTTT.

This sequence joins TRBV13 and TRBJ1-1; no reliable D call. The CDR3 loop spans 15 amino acids. Trimming shortened V by 2 bases and J by 5 bases, and 15 bases separated the two germline ends. Germline V CDR1 and CDR2: PRHDT, FYEKMQ (reference sequence). The CDR3 is CASSLWASTGTEAFF. Written as DNA, the CDR3 is TGTGCCAGCAGCTTATGGGCCTCAACGGGGACTGAAGCTTTCTTT.

The chain carries TRBV28 and TRBJ1-5; D unresolved. This CDR3 is built from 13 residues. Germline V gene sequence: CDR1 MDHEN, CDR2 SYDVKM. With 6 bases removed from V and 0 bases from J, the gap between germline ends came to 6 bases. Written as DNA, the CDR3 is TGTGCCAGCAGGTCGAGTAGCAATCAGCCCCAGCATTTT. Residues: CASRSSSNQPQHF.

A word on this clone: This sample also contains other DNA sequences that code for the same CDR3. The CDR3 loop reads CASSETSGGTDTQYF. The CDR3 DNA is TGCGCCAGCAGCGAAACTAGCGGGGGCACAGATACGCAGTATTTT. The J gene is TRBJ2-3, the V gene TRBV10-1, with 10 bases matching TRBD2. CDR3 size: 15 residues. In germline, CDR1 is WNHNN, CDR2 SYGVQD (reference sequence). With V trimmed by 6 bases and J by 1 base, 4 bases remained unmatched.

Worth noting for this clone: At one of its ends the junction is not consistent with the germline gene, which may arise from a read error. The V call is TRBV2, the J call TRBJ2-5, with TRBD2 matching 9 bases. The CDR3 is 14 residues long. Germline loops: CDR1 SNHLY, CDR2 FYNNEI. The CDR3 nucleotides are TGTGCCACAAAGCGGGGGGCCTACCAAGAGGCCCAGTACTTC. The encoded protein is CATKRGAYQEAQYF. The full variable domain, with the rest looked up from reference TRBV2 and TRBJ2-5, is EPEVTQTPSHQVTQMGQEVILRCVPISNHLYFYWYRQILGQKVEFLVSFYNNEISEKSEIFDDQFSVERPDGSNFTLKIRSTKLEDSAMYFCATKRGAYQEAQYFGPGTRLLVL.

The V gene is TRBV7-6, the J gene TRBJ1-4; 9 bases are shared with TRBD1. CDR3 size: 13 residues. Germline loops: CDR1 SGHVS, CDR2 FNYEAQ. V was pared by 10 bases and J by 6 bases, with 6 bases of the junction left unmatched. CDR3 nucleotides: TGTGCCACCCGGACAGGGGAGGATGAAAAACTGTTTTTT. Amino acid sequence: CATRTGEDEKLFF. The full variable domain, in which reference TRBV7-6 and TRBJ1-4 provide the parts outside the CDR3, is GAGVSQSPRYKVTKRGQDVALRCDPISGHVSLYWYRQALGQGPEFLTYFNYEAQQDKSGLPNDRFSAERPEGSISTLTIQRTEQRDSAMYRCATRTGEDEKLFFGSGTQLSVL.

This clone was picked up one time. The chain joins TRBV7-9 to TRBJ1-6, with 7 bases matching TRBD1. J lost 5 bases, V lost 6 bases, and 4 bases had no gene match. This CDR3 is 14 amino acids long. Germline V gene data show CDR1 as SEHNR and CDR2 as FQNEAQ (reference sequence). The CDR3 spells CASRTGIDNSPLHF. Written as DNA, the CDR3 is TGTGCCAGCAGGACAGGGATAGATAATTCACCCCTCCACTTT.

The genes are TRBV5-1 and TRBJ1-2, with 7 bases lining up with TRBD1. Germline loops: CDR1 SGHRS, CDR2 YFSETQ. The CDR3 contains 14 residues. V lost 3 bases to trimming and J lost 5 bases; unmatched junction nucleotides: 7. CDR3 nucleotide sequence: TGCGCCAGCAGCTGGGGGACAGATTATTATGGCTACACCTTC. As protein: CASSWGTDYYGYTF.

The chain couples TRBV19 to TRBJ1-1; 7 bases fit TRBD1. The V gene end was trimmed by 1 base and the J gene end by 5 bases; junction bases not matched to a gene: 4. The CDR3 has 14 residues. Germline V gene sequence: CDR1 LNHDA, CDR2 SQIVND (reference sequence). The CDR3 bases are TGTGCCAGTAGTATAGGACAGGGATGGACTGAAGCTTTCTTT. Translation: CASSIGQGWTEAFF. Based on the CDR3 plus reference TRBV19 and TRBJ1-1, the full variable domain is DGGITQSPKYLFRKEGQNVTLSCEQNLNHDAMYWYRQDPGQGLRLIYYSQIVNDFQKGDIAEGYSVSREKKESFPLTVTSAQKNPTAFYLCASSIGQGWTEAFFGQGTRLTVV.

This clone was seen a handful of times. The rearrangement joins TRBV29-1 to TRBJ1-4; 11 bases are a match to TRBD1. CDR3 length: 16 residues. J gave up 0 bases and V 7 bases, and 7 bases lay outside the gene matches. The germline CDR1 and CDR2 sequences are SQVTM and ANQGSEA. As DNA, the CDR3 is TGCAGCGCTGGACAGGGGGCTGTTGCAACTAATGAAAAACTGTTTTTT. Encoded protein: CSAGQGAVATNEKLFF.

Worth noting for this clone: Germline is not matched at one junction end, which may reflect a read error. At the DNA level, this CDR3 is encoded by other sequences in the same sample as well. The chain is built from TRBV27 and TRBJ2-2; possible D gene TRBD1, 5 bases. CDR1 is MNHEY, CDR2 SMNVEV, per germline (reference sequence). This CDR3 comprises 14 residues. The CDR3 DNA reads TGTGCCAGTAGTTTAGAGACAGTTACCGGGGAGCTGTTTTTT. Its protein product is CASSLETVTGELFF.

The chain has TRBV9 and TRBJ2-7, with D possibly matching TRBD2 (6 bases). The germline V gene has CDR1 SGDLS and CDR2 YYNGEE. The ends were cut back, 0 bases at V and 7 bases at J, with 8 bases in the middle. CDR3 length: 12 residues. The CDR3, as DNA: TGTGCCAGCAGCGTAGCCGCGGGAGAGCAGTACTTC. This encodes CASSVAAGEQYF. The full variable domain, with the rest looked up from reference TRBV9 and TRBJ2-7, is DSGVTQTPKHLITATGQRVTLRCSPRSGDLSVYWYQQSLDQGLQFLIQYYNGEERAKGNILERFSAQQFPDLHSELNLSSLELGDSALYFCASSVAAGEQYFGPGTRLTVT.